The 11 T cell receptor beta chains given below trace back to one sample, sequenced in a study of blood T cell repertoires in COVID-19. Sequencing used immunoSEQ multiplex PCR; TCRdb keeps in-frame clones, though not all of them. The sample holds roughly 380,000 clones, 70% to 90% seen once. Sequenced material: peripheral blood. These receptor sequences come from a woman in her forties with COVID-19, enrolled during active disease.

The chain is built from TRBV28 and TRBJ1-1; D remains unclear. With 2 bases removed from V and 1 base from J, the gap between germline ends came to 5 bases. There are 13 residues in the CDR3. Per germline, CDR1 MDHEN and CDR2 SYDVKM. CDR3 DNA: TGTGCCAGCAGTTTACCGGGGAACACTGAAGCTTTCTTT. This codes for CASSLPGNTEAFF.

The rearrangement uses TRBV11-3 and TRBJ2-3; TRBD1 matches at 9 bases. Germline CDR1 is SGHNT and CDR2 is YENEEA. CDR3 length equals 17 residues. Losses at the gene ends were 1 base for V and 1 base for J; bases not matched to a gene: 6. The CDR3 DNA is TGTGCCAGCAGCTTAGGTCCACAGGGGGCCGGCACAGATACGCAGTATTTT. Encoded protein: CASSLGPQGAGTDTQYF.

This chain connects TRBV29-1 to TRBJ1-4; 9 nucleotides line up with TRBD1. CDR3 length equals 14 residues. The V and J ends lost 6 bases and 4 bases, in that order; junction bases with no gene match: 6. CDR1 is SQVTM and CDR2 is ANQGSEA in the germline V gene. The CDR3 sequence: CSVASTGGNEKLFF. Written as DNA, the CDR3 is TGCAGCGTCGCTTCGACAGGGGGTAATGAAAAACTGTTTTTT.

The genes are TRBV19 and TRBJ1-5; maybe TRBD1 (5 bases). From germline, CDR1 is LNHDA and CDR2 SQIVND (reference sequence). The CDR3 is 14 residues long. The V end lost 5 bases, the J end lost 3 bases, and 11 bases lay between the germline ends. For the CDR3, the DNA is TGTGCCAGTAGTTTAACACAGGTCAATCAGCCCCAGCATTTT. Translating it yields CASSLTQVNQPQHF.

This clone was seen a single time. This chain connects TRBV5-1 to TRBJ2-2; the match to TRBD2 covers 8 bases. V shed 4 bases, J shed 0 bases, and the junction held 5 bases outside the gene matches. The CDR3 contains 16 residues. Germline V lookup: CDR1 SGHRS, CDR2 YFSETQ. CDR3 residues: CASSPLTSANTGELFF. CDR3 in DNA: TGCGCCAGCAGCCCACTGACTAGCGCGAACACCGGGGAGCTGTTTTTT.

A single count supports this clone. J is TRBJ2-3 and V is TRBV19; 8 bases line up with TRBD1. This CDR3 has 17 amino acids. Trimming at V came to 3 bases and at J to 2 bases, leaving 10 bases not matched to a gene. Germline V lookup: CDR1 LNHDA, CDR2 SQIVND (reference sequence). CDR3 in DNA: TGTGCCAGTAGTATCCGATCTGGACAGGGAAACACAGATACGCAGTATTTT. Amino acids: CASSIRSGQGNTDTQYF.

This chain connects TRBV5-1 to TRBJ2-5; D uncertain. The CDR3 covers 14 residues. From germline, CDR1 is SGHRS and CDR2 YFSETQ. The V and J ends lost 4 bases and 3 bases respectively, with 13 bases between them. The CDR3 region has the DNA TGCGCCAGCAGCCCGTCAGGAACCAAAGAGACCCAGTACTTC. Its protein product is CASSPSGTKETQYF. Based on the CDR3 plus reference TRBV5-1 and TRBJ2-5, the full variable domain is KAGVTQTPRYLIKTRGQQVTLSCSPISGHRSVSWYQQTPGQGLQFLFEYFSETQRNKGNFPGRFSGRQFSNSRSEMNVSTLELGDSALYLCASSPSGTKETQYFGPGTRLLVL.

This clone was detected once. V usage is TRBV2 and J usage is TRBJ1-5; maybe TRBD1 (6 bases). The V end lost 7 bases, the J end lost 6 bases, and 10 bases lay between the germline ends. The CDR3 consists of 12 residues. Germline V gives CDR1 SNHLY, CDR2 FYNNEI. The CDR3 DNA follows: TGTGCCAGCACCCAGGACAGTCAGCCCCAGCATTTT. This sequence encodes CASTQDSQPQHF.

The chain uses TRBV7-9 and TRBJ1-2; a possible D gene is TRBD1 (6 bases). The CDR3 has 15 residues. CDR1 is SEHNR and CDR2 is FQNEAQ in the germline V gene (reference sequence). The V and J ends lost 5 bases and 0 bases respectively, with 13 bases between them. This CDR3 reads CASSGRDTSNYGYTF. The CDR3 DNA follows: TGTGCCAGCAGCGGACGGGACACCTCTAACTATGGCTACACCTTC.

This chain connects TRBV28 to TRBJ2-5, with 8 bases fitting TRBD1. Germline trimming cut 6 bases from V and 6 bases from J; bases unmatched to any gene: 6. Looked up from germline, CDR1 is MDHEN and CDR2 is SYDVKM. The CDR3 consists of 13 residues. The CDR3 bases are TGTGCCAGCAGCCAGGACAGGGAACAGACCCAGTACTTC. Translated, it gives CASSQDREQTQYF.

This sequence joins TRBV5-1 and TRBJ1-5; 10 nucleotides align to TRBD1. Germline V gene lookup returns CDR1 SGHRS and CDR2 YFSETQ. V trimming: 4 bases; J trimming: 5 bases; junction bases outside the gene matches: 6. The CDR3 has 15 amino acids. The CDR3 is CASSEGQGTYQPQHF. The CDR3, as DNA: TGCGCCAGCAGCGAGGGACAGGGGACATATCAGCCCCAGCATTTT.